This TCR beta chain originates from a study of T cells in Graves' hyperthyroidism and ophthalmopathy. Lactation, pregnancy, other autoimmune disease or uncontrolled infection led to exclusion of patients. CDR1 is SGHAT and CDR2 is FQNNGV in the germline V gene. Trimming removed 5 bases at V and 3 bases at J, with 19 bases between. This CDR3 contains 16 residues. Whole-study results and caveats: Most expanded thyroid clonotypes above 0.001 recurred in blood. It was a median about seven months before onset that the model predicted ophthalmopathy.

It was RNA transcripts that yielded the amplified TCR beta CDR3 regions. When the TCR CDR3 underwent first-round RT-PCR, the HTBI primer set was used. TCRdb used MiXCR to reprocess the multiplex PCR reads, holding one entry per CDR3 protein. Among approximately 520,000 distinct CDR3 sequences, around 21% were seen once, and the ten largest hold approximately 26%. This clonotype appeared many times. Its antigen is not identified. The TCR comes from a man aged 18 to 35 with Graves' hyperthyroidism. The V call is TRBV11-2, the J call TRBJ1-2; possible D gene TRBD1, 5 bases. The sequencing input was blood. CDR3 protein: CASSPLRGTVDYGYTF. The DNA of the CDR3 is TGTGCCAGCAGCCCCCTGCGGGGGACGGTGGACTATGGCTACACCTTC.